This TCR beta chain was observed in a study of identical twins. The CDR3 is 11 amino acids long, termini counted. CDR1 is MNHEY and CDR2 is SVGAGI in the germline V gene. This clonotype was counted a few times. Its antigen remains unidentified. It is unclear where the CDR3 begins or ends on the DNA, so no DNA is shown, and the CDR3 is as TCRdb lists it. All donors were healthy Caucasians. Template switching added a universal primer site, and cDNA bore unique molecular identifiers. Via MiXCR, TCRdb re-called the 5' RACE reads, giving one row per CDR3 protein. This table has 1.5 million to 2 million distinct CDR3 sequences, about 31% appearing once. Overall study results and limits: Partly confounded zero-insertion analyses could result from invariant MAIT and iNKT cells.

This chain joins TRBV6-5 and TRBJ2-1; no check of the table's D call, TRBD1, against the DNA was made. This TCR came from a newborn girl in good health. Sequencing used cord blood. The CDR3 loop is CASSFGTGAFF.